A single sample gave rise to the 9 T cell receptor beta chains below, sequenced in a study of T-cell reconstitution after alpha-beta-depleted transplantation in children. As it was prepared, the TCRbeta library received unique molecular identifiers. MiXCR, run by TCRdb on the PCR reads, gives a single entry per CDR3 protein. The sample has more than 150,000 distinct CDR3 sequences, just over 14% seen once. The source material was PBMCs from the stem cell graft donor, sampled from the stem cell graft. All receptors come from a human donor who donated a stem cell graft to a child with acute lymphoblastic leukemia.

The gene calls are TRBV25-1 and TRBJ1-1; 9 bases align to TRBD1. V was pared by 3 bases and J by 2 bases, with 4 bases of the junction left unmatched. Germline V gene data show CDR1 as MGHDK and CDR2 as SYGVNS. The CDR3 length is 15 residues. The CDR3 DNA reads TGTGCCAGCAGTGACCGGACAGGGGATAACACTGAAGCTTTCTTT. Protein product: CASSDRTGDNTEAFF.

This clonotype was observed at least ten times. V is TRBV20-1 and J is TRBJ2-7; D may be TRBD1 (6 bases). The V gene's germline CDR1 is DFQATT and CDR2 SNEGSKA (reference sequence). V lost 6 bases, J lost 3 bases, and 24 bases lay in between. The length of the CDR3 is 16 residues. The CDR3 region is CSARDITEGSVYEQYF. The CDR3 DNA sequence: TGCAGTGCCCGGGACATCACCGAAGGTTCCGTCTACGAGCAGTACTTC.

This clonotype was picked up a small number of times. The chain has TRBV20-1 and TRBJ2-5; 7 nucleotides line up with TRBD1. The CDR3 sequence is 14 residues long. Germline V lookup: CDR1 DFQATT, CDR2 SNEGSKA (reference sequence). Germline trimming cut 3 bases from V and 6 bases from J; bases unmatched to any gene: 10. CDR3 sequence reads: CSARLSTGQKTQYF. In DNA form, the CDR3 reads TGCAGTGCTAGGCTCTCGACAGGGCAAAAGACCCAGTACTTC.

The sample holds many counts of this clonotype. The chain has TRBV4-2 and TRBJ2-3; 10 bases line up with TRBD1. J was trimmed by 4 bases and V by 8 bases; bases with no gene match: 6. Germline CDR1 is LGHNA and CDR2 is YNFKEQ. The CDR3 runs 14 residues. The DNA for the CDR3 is TGTGCCAGCGGAGGGGACAGGGGACCAGATACGCAGTATTTT. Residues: CASGGDRGPDTQYF.

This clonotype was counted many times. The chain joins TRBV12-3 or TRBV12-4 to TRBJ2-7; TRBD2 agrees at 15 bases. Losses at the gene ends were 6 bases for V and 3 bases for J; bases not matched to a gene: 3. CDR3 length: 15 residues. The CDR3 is CASRRGLAGGYEQYF. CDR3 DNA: TGTGCCAGCAGAAGGGGACTAGCGGGAGGCTACGAGCAGTACTTC.

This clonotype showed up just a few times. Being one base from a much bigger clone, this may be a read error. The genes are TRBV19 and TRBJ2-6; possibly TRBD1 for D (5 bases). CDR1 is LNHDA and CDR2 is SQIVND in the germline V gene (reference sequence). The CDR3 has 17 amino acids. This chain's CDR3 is CASSKQFLSSGANGLTF. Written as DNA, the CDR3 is TGTGCCAGTAGTAAACAGTTCCTAAGCTCTGGGGCCAACGGCCTGACTTTC.

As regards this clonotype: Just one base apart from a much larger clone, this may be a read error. The CDR3 DNA reads as TGTACCAGCAGTCCAAGGGGGGTCGGGAACACTGAAGCTTTCTTT. Translated, it gives CTSSPRGVGNTEAFF. The V call is TRBV25-1, the J call TRBJ1-1; maybe TRBD1 (6 bases). Per the germline V gene, CDR1 is MGHDK and CDR2 is SYGVNS. The CDR3 spans 15 residues.

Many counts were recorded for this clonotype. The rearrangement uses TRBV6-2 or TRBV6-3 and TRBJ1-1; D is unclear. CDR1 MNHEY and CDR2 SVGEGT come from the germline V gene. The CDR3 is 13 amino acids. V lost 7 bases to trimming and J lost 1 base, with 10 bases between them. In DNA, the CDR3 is TGTGCCAGCAAGCTGCGGGAGAACACTGAAGCTTTCTTT. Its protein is CASKLRENTEAFF.

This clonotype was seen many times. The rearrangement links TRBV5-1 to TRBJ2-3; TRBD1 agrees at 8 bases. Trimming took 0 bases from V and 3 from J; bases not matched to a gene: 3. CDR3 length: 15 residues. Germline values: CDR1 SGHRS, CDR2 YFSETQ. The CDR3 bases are TGCGCCAGCAGCTTGGAGGGACAGGAAACAGATACGCAGTATTTT. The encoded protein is CASSLEGQETDTQYF.